A selection of T cell receptor beta chains follows, all from one sample in a study of blood T cell repertoires in COVID-19. Sequencing was performed with immunoSEQ multiplex PCR; in TCRdb, only in-frame clones are kept and a portion is missing. The sample carries 250,000 to 350,000 clones, 90% recorded once. The source material was PBMCs or T cells enriched from blood (not recorded which). These receptors were collected from a woman aged 18-29 years with acute COVID-19. CDR3s include the opening cysteine and the closing phenylalanine or tryptophan. D genes are given only for firm matches. A row's size may be missing; if present it is once, few, many or a size class.

>TRBJ1-5|.|TRBV23-1|.
TGCGCCACGTATTGTAGCAATCAGCCCCAGCATTTT
CATYCSNQPQHF
>TRBJ2-7|few|TRBV10-1|.
TGCGCCAGCGGGTCGGGCTACGAGCAGTACTTC
CASGSGYEQYF
>TRBJ2-7|.|TRBV18|.
TGTGCCAGCTCACCTTCCCCAGACAGTGGCTACGAGCAGTACTTC
CASSPSPDSGYEQYF
>TRBJ2-6|.|TRBV19|.
TGTGCCAGTAGTAACATCCGACAGGCGGTTGGGGCCAACGTCCTGACTTTC
CASSNIRQAVGANVLTF
>TRBJ1-1|.|TRBV7-2|.
TGTGCCAGCAGCCCTCAGGGCACAGGGAACACTGAAGCTTTCTTT
CASSPQGTGNTEAFF
>TRBJ2-1|few|TRBV6-6|TRBD2
TGTGCCAGCAGGCGACTCCCCGGGACTAGCGGAAACAATGAGCAGTTCTTC
CASRRLPGTSGNNEQFF
>TRBJ2-5|.|TRBV27|TRBD1
TGTGCCAGCAGCCTAAGGACAGGGGTGAGATGGGGCCAAGAGACCCAGTACTTC
CASSLRTGVRWGQETQYF
>TRBJ1-1|once|TRBV6-5|TRBD1
TGTGCCAGCACCCCTGACAGGGCCCTGAACACTGAAGCTTTCTTT
CASTPDRALNTEAFF
>TRBJ2-7|.|TRBV27|TRBD2
TGTGCCAGCAGTTCCTTACTAGCGGGAGGCTACGAGCAGTACTTC
CASSSLLAGGYEQYF
>TRBJ1-2|once|TRBV2|.
TGTGCCAGCCGGCAGAGGATGTCTGGCTACACCTTC
CASRQRMSGYTF
>TRBJ2-2|.|TRBV5-6|.
TGTGCCAGCAGCTTTCCCCAATCGCCTATGACCGGGGAGCTGTTTTTT
CASSFPQSPMTGELFF
>TRBJ2-7|.|TRBV5-1|.
TGCGCCAGCAGACCCTCCTTGCGGATTACCTACGAGCAGTACTTC
CASRPSLRITYEQYF
>TRBJ2-2|.|TRBV3-1/TRBV3-2|.
TGTGCCAGCAGCCAATTCGGGAGTAGCACCGGGGAGCTGTTTTTT
CASSQFGSSTGELFF
>TRBJ2-5|.|TRBV30|TRBD1
TGTGCCTGGAACGCAGGGGGAGAGACCCAGTACTTC
CAWNAGGETQYF
>TRBJ1-1|.|TRBV14|.
TGTGCCAGCAGCCAAGTTCGGACTGAAGCTTTCTTT
CASSQVRTEAFF
>TRBJ2-7|.|TRBV10-2|.
TGCGCCAGCAGGTATTCAGGGTACTACGAGCAGTACTTC
CASRYSGYYEQYF
>TRBJ2-1|.|TRBV7-2|.
TGTGCCAGCAGCTTAGTTCTCTACAATGAGCAGTTCTTC
CASSLVLYNEQFF
>TRBJ2-5|.|TRBV12-3/TRBV12-4|.
TGTGCCAGCAGTTTAGAGGGGGGGGGTAGCCAGTACTTC
CASSLEGGGSQYF
>TRBJ2-1|.|TRBV24-1|TRBD2
TGTGCCACCAGTGACATAAGACTAGCGGGAGGGCCTTTCTTC
CATSDIRLAGGPFF
>TRBJ2-1|.|TRBV27|.
TGTGCCAGCAGCATAGATGCGAGGGAGCACAATGAGCAGTTCTTC
CASSIDAREHNEQFF
>TRBJ1-1|.|TRBV5-4|.
TGTGCCAGCAGCTGGGCAGGGTCCGAAGCTTTCTTT
CASSWAGSEAFF
>TRBJ1-5|few|TRBV7-2|TRBD1
TGTGCCAGCAGCTTCCAGGGGGGTCAGCCCCAGCATTTT
CASSFQGGQPQHF
>TRBJ2-3|.|TRBV20-1|.
TGCAGTGCTAGTCGGATAGGGGGGGGAACCCTAGATACGCAGTATTTT
CSASRIGGGTLDTQYF
>TRBJ1-2|.|TRBV7-2|.
TGTGCCAGCAGCCCAGGTCCGGGACAAAAGTATGGCTACACCTTC
CASSPGPGQKYGYTF
>TRBJ2-1|.|TRBV11-2|.
TGTGCCAGCAGCTCAGGGTGGAATGAGCAGTTCTTC
CASSSGWNEQFF
>TRBJ1-5|.|TRBV7-8|TRBD1
TGTGCCAGCAGCGTACGTAGGGACAGGGGCAATAATCAGCCCCAGCATTTT
CASSVRRDRGNNQPQHF
>TRBJ2-7|.|TRBV5-5|TRBD1
TGTGCCAGCAGCCGCGCGGGACAGGGCCCCGAGCAGTACTTC
CASSRAGQGPEQYF
>TRBJ2-1|once|TRBV7-3|TRBD2
TGTGCCAGCAGCCGAAGTGGAGCGGGAGGCCCTCAGCAGGAGCAGTTCTTC
CASSRSGAGGPQQEQFF
>TRBJ2-7|.|TRBV6-5|.
TGTGCCAGCAGGTCTCTACAGTTGCAGTACTTC
CASRSLQLQYF